These 21 T cell receptor beta chains came from one sample sequenced in a study of blood T cell repertoires in COVID-19. TCRdb's table, derived via immunoSEQ multiplex PCR, lists solely in-frame clones and lacks some. Of roughly 250,000 clones in the sample, about nine tenths are singletons; the top ten hold over 6%. Specimen: PBMCs or T cells enriched from blood (not recorded which). The receptors originated from a woman between 25 and 40 years old with acute COVID-19.

The rearrangement links TRBV7-9 to TRBJ2-3; 8 bases agree with TRBD2. V lost 5 bases, J lost 6 bases, and 10 bases stayed unmatched. CDR3 length: 15 amino acids. Germline CDR1 SEHNR, CDR2 FQNEAQ (reference sequence). The CDR3 DNA reads as TGTGCCAGCAGCCCCGGGGGGGGGCAATCGGATACGCAGTATTTT. Its protein product is CASSPGGGQSDTQYF.

V usage is TRBV2 and J usage is TRBJ1-1; 8 positions agree with TRBD1. V shed 8 bases and J 6 bases; nucleotides not matched to a gene: 2. CDR1 and CDR2 (germline): SNHLY, FYNNEI. The CDR3 has 11 amino acids. CDR3 protein: CASQGASEAFF. In nucleotides, the CDR3 is TGTGCCAGCCAGGGGGCCTCTGAAGCTTTCTTT. Variable domain in full (rest from reference TRBV2 and TRBJ1-1): EPEVTQTPSHQVTQMGQEVILRCVPISNHLYFYWYRQILGQKVEFLVSFYNNEISEKSEIFDDQFSVERPDGSNFTLKIRSTKLEDSAMYFCASQGASEAFFGQGTRLTVV.

This chain links TRBV11-2 with TRBJ2-2; D is perhaps TRBD2 (5 bases). This CDR3 spans 18 amino acids. The V and J ends lost 6 bases and 4 bases respectively, with 24 bases between them. Per germline, CDR1 SGHAT and CDR2 FQNNGV. In DNA, the CDR3 is TGTGCCAGCAGGCCCGTCGTCAACCGGACTTCCGGCACCGGGGAGCTGTTTTTT. Translation: CASRPVVNRTSGTGELFF.

This sequence joins TRBV6-1 and TRBJ2-3, with D possibly being TRBD1 (6 bases). The CDR3 has 17 residues. The V gene's germline CDR1 is MNHNS and CDR2 SASEGT. Trimming left V 1 base short and J 2 bases short, with 16 bases between. This CDR3 reads CASSEGRRTADTDTQYF. The DNA for the CDR3 is TGTGCCAGCAGTGAAGGAAGGAGGACAGCGGACACAGATACGCAGTATTTT.

The V gene is TRBV5-4, the J gene TRBJ2-1; D is possibly TRBD2 (5 bases). Germline V gene data show CDR1 as SGHNT and CDR2 as YYREEE (reference sequence). V was shortened by 1 base and J by 0 bases, with 8 bases between the two germline ends. There are 15 residues in the CDR3. In DNA, the CDR3 is TGTGCCAGCAGCTTGAAGCGGAACTCCTACAATGAGCAGTTCTTC. It is translated as CASSLKRNSYNEQFF.

The chain has TRBV21-1 and TRBJ2-5; the tabulated D call, TRBD2, remains unverified against the DNA. TRBV21-1 is designated a pseudogene. The CDR3 extends over 16 amino acids. Here the CDR3 DNA reads TGTGCCAGCAGCAAAGTACCCAGCGGGGATAGGGAGACCCAGTACTTC. Translated: CASSKVPSGDRETQYF.

This clone occurred a few times. V and J are TRBV5-5 and TRBJ1-2; TRBD1 matches 8 bases. Germline V lookup: CDR1 SGHKS, CDR2 YYEKEE (reference sequence). This CDR3 region has 15 residues. The V segment lost 0 bases and the J segment 8 bases; nucleotides outside the gene matches: 9. CDR3 region: CASSLGGTGGRGYTF. DNA for the CDR3: TGTGCCAGCAGCTTGGGCGGGACAGGAGGTCGGGGCTACACCTTC.

The CDR3 sequence is CATSDTGLVGETQYF. CDR3 bases: TGTGCCACCAGTGATACCGGACTAGTGGGGGAGACCCAGTACTTC. This chain joins TRBV24-1 and TRBJ2-5; the match to TRBD2 covers 7 bases. The CDR3 has 15 amino acids. CDR1 is KGHDR, CDR2 SFDVKD, per germline. Trimming cost V 3 bases and J 5 bases; bases outside gene matches: 8.

The chain combines TRBV9 with TRBJ1-6; 9 bases fit TRBD1. This CDR3 spans 17 amino acids. Losses at the gene ends were 3 bases for V and 2 bases for J; bases not matched to a gene: 6. Germline V gives CDR1 SGDLS, CDR2 YYNGEE. Here the CDR3 DNA reads TGTGCCAGCAGCGAAGGGACAGGGCAAGCCTATAATTCACCCCTCCACTTT. Translating it yields CASSEGTGQAYNSPLHF.

The chain is built from TRBV12-3 or TRBV12-4 and TRBJ1-2; D might be TRBD1 (5 bases). Trimming took off 4 bases at V and 2 bases at J, with 5 bases between the two ends. The CDR3 has 12 residues. CDR3 protein: CASSSGNYGYTF. In nucleotides, the CDR3 is TGTGCCAGCAGTTCAGGGAACTATGGCTACACCTTC.

V and J are TRBV5-1 and TRBJ2-7; the match to TRBD1 covers 8 bases. The germline V gene encodes CDR1 SGHRS and CDR2 YFSETQ. The J segment lost 6 bases and the V segment lost 4 bases, leaving 6 bases of the junction unmatched. The CDR3 spans 13 residues. The CDR3 region has the DNA TGCGCCAGCAGCAGGCAGGGGGCTCCCGAGCAGTACTTC. Its translation is CASSRQGAPEQYF.

V usage is TRBV28 and J usage is TRBJ1-6; 7 nucleotides line up with TRBD1. The CDR3 consists of 15 residues. J gave up 2 bases and V 5 bases, and 3 bases lay outside the gene matches. Germline V lookup: CDR1 MDHEN, CDR2 SYDVKM. Here the CDR3 reads CASSSGTAYNSPLHF. The CDR3 DNA reads TGTGCCAGCAGTAGTGGGACAGCCTATAATTCACCCCTCCACTTT. The full variable domain, with the rest looked up from reference TRBV28 and TRBJ1-6, is DVKVTQSSRYLVKRTGEKVFLECVQDMDHENMFWYRQDPGLGLRLIYFSYDVKMKEKGDIPEGYSVSREKKERFSLILESASTNQTSMYLCASSSGTAYNSPLHFGNGTRLTVT.

The chain has TRBV9 and TRBJ2-1, with 8 bases lining up with TRBD2. The junction had 2 bases not matched to a gene; V was cut back by 0 bases and J by 3 bases. CDR1 is SGDLS, CDR2 YYNGEE, per germline. This CDR3 is built from 15 residues. The CDR3 nucleotides are TGTGCCAGCAGCGTAGACGGGACTAGCTACAATGAGCAGTTCTTC. Translation: CASSVDGTSYNEQFF.

V and J are TRBV11-2 and TRBJ2-7; 9 bases fit TRBD1. The junction had 9 bases not matched to a gene; V was cut back by 7 bases and J by 2 bases. The CDR3 covers 15 residues. Germline V lookup: CDR1 SGHAT, CDR2 FQNNGV. The CDR3 is CASTNNRGRTYEQYF. The CDR3 bases are TGTGCCAGCACCAATAACAGGGGGCGCACCTACGAGCAGTACTTC. The full variable domain, its missing parts supplied by reference TRBV11-2 and TRBJ2-7, is EAGVAQSPRYKIIEKRQSVAFWCNPISGHATLYWYQQILGQGPKLLIQFQNNGVVDDSQLPKDRFSAERLKGVDSTLKIQPAKLEDSAVYLCASTNNRGRTYEQYFGPGTRLTVT.

This clone showed up just once. The rearrangement uses TRBV2 and TRBJ1-4; unclear D gene. The CDR3 is 13 amino acids. V was trimmed by 10 bases and J by 0 bases, leaving 9 bases between them. In germline, CDR1 is SNHLY, CDR2 FYNNEI. The CDR3 DNA reads as TGTGCCACGTTAACAGCAACTAATGAAAAACTGTTTTTT. This codes for CATLTATNEKLFF.

Here the CDR3 DNA reads TGTGCCAGCAGTTACCTGGCAGGGCTTATGAACACTGAAGCTTTCTTT. Translation: CASSYLAGLMNTEAFF. This sequence joins TRBV6-5 and TRBJ1-1, with D possibly being TRBD1 (5 bases). CDR1 and CDR2 (germline): MNHEY, SVGAGI. The CDR3 length is 16 residues. Trimming stripped 2 bases from V and 0 bases from J, with 13 bases between.

This chain uses TRBV28 with TRBJ2-3, with TRBD2 matching over 10 bases. The CDR3 is made up of 19 amino acids. With 3 bases clipped from V and 0 bases from J, the junction kept 12 bases outside the gene matches. CDR1 is MDHEN, CDR2 SYDVKM, per germline. CDR3: CASSFRSSGGVFSTDTQYF. CDR3 DNA: TGTGCCAGCAGTTTTCGGTCTAGCGGGGGAGTATTTAGCACAGATACGCAGTATTTT.

V gene TRBV6-2 or TRBV6-3 combines with J gene TRBJ2-7, with TRBD1 matching 7 bases. V shed 2 bases and J 0 bases; nucleotides not matched to a gene: 4. The V gene's germline CDR1 is MNHEY and CDR2 SVGEGT. This CDR3 has 15 amino acids. CDR3 loop: CASSYGTGASYEQYF. CDR3 DNA: TGTGCCAGCAGTTACGGCACAGGGGCCTCCTACGAGCAGTACTTC.

This clone was seen once. The chain is built from TRBV2 and TRBJ2-3; TRBD1 matches 7 bases. CDR1 and CDR2 from the germline V gene are SNHLY and FYNNEI. There are 17 residues in the CDR3. The V and J ends lost 7 bases and 3 bases, in that order; junction bases with no gene match: 16. The CDR3 region has the DNA TGTGCCAGCAATACCCCCGGGACAGATAAGGCAACAGATACGCAGTATTTT. Translated, it gives CASNTPGTDKATDTQYF.

The V call is TRBV15, the J call TRBJ2-5; a possible D gene is TRBD2 (6 bases). Germline lookup yields CDR1 LNHNV and CDR2 YYDKDF (reference sequence). The V and J ends lost 7 bases and 5 bases respectively, with 17 bases between them. This CDR3 has 14 amino acids. CDR3 in DNA: TGTGCCACCAAACCGGGACTCTTTTTGGAGACCCAGTACTTC. Translated: CATKPGLFLETQYF.

The V and J genes are TRBV28 and TRBJ1-1, with D unclear. There are 14 residues in the CDR3. Trimming cost V 4 bases and J 3 bases, with 12 bases left between them. Germline V lookup: CDR1 MDHEN, CDR2 SYDVKM. CDR3 nucleotide sequence: TGTGCCAGCAGTTCCCCCGTGCGGTACACTGAAGCTTTCTTT. Encoded protein: CASSSPVRYTEAFF.